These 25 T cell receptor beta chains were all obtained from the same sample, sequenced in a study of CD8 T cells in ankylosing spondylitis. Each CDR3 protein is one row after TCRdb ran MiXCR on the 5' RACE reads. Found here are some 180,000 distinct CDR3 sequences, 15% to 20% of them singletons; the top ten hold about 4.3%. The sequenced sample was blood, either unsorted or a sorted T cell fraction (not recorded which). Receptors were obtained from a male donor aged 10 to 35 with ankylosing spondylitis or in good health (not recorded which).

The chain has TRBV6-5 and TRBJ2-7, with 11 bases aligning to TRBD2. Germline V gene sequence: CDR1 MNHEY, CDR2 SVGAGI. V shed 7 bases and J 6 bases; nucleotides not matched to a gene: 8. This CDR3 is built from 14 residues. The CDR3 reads CASNIAGGPCEQYV. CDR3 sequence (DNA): TGTGCCAGCAACATAGCGGGAGGGCCCTGCGAGCAGTACGTC.

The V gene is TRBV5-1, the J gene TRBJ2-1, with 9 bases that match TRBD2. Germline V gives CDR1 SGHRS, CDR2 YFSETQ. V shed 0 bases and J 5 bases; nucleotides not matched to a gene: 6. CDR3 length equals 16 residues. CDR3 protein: CASSLVLAGVNNEQFF. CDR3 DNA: TGCGCCAGCAGCTTGGTATTAGCGGGAGTCAACAATGAGCAGTTCTTC.

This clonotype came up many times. The CDR3 sequence is CASSDRDRGIAETQYF. Here the CDR3 DNA reads TGTGCCAGCAGTGACCGGGACAGGGGGATAGCAGAGACCCAGTACTTC. This rearrangement joins TRBV6-1 to TRBJ2-5; 11 nucleotides match TRBD1. Losses at the gene ends were 3 bases for V and 4 bases for J; bases not matched to a gene: 7. Germline V gene sequence: CDR1 MNHNS, CDR2 SASEGT. The CDR3 consists of 16 residues.

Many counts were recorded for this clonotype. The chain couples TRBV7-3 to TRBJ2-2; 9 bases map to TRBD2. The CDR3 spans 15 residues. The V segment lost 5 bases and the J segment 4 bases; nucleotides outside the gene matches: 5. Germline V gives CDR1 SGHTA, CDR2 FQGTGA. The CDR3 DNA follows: TGTGCCAGCAGCATAGCGGGAGTCGGCACCGGGGAGCTGTTTTTT. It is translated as CASSIAGVGTGELFF.

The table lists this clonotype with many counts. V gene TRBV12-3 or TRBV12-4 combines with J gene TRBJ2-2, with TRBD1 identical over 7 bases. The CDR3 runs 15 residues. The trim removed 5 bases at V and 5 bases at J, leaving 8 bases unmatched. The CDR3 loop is CASSPSSRGTGELFF. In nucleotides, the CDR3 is TGTGCCAGCAGTCCCAGTTCCAGGGGGACCGGGGAGCTGTTTTTT.

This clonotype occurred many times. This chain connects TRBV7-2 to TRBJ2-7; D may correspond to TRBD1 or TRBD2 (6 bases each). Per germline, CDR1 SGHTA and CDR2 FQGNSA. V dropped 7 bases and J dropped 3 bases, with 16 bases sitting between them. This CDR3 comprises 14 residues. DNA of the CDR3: TGTGCCAGCACCCCGCGGGCGGGACACTACGAGCAGTACTTC. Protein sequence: CASTPRAGHYEQYF.

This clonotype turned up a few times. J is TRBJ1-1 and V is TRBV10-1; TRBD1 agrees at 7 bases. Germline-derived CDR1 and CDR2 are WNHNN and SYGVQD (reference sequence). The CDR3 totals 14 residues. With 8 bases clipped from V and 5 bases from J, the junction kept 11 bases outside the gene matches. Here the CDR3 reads CASHYRGFETEAFF. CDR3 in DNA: TGCGCCAGCCATTACAGGGGATTTGAGACTGAAGCTTTCTTT.

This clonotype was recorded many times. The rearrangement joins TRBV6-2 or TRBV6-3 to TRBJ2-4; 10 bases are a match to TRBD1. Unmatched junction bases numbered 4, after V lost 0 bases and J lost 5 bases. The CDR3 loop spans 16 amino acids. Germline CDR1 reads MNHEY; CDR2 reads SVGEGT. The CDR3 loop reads CASSYSAGTGENIQYF. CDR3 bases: TGTGCCAGCAGTTACTCGGCCGGGACAGGGGAAAACATTCAGTACTTC.

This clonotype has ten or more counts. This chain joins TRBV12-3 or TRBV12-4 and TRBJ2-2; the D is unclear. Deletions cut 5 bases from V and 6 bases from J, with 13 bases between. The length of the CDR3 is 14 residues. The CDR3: CASSNLVSAGELFF. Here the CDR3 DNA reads TGTGCCAGCAGTAACCTCGTAAGCGCCGGGGAGCTGTTTTTT.

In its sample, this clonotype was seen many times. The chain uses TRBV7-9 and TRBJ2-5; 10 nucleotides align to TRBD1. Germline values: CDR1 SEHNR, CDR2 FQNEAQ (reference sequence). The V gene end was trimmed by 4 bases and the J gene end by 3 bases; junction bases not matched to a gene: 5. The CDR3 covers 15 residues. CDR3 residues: CASSSRDRGEETQYF. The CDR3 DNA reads TGTGCCAGCAGCTCCCGGGACAGGGGAGAAGAGACCCAGTACTTC. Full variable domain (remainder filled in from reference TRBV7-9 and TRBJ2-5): DTGVSQNPRHKITKRGQNVTFRCDPISEHNRLYWYRQTLGQGPEFLTYFQNEAQLEKSRLLSDRFSAERPKGSFSTLEIQRTEQGDSAMYLCASSSRDRGEETQYFGPGTRLLVL.

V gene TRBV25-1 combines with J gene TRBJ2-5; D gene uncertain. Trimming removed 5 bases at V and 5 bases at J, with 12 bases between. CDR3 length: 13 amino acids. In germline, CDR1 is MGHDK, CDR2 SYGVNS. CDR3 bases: TGTGCCAGCAGTCCGCCTATCACGGAGACCCAGTACTTC. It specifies CASSPPITETQYF.

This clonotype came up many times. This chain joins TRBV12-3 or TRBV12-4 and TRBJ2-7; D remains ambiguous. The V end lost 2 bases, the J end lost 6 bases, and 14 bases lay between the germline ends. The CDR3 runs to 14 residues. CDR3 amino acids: CASSLSVEAGEQYV. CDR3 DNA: TGTGCCAGCAGTTTAAGCGTTGAGGCCGGCGAGCAGTACGTC.

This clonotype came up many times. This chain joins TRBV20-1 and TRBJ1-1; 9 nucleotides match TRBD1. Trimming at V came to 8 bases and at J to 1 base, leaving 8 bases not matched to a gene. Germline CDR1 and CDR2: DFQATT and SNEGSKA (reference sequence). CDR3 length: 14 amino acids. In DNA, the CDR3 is TGCAGTACCCCAAGGGACAGGGCGAACACTGAAGCTTTCTTT. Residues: CSTPRDRANTEAFF.

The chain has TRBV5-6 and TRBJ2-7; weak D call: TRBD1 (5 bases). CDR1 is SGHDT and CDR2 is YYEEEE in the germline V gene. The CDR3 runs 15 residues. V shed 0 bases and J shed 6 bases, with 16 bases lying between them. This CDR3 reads CASSLEQQVLGEQYF. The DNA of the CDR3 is TGTGCCAGCAGCTTGGAGCAACAGGTCCTTGGCGAGCAGTACTTC.

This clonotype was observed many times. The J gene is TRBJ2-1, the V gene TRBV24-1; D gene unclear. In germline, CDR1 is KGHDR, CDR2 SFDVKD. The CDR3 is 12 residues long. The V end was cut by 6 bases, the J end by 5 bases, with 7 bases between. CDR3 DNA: TGTGCCACCAGTAGGACGAACAATGAGCAGTTCTTC. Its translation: CATSRTNNEQFF.

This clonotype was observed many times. The CDR3 loop reads CASSVTSSGRANNEQFF. CDR3 DNA: TGTGCCAGCAGCGTCACGTCTAGCGGGAGGGCGAACAATGAGCAGTTCTTC. The chain recombines TRBV9 with TRBJ2-1, with 12 bases matching TRBD2. V was pared by 2 bases and J by 5 bases, with 8 bases of the junction left unmatched. Germline V gives CDR1 SGDLS, CDR2 YYNGEE. The CDR3 is 17 residues long.

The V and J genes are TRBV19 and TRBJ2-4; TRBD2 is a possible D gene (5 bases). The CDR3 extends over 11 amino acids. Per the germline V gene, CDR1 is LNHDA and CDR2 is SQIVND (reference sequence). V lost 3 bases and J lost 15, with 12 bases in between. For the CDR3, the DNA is TGTGCCAGTAGTATTGGACTCCAGCGGTACTTC. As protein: CASSIGLQRYF.

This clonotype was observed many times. The CDR3 loop reads CASNPGQGGNQPQHF. CDR3 nucleotide sequence: TGTGCCAGCAACCCGGGACAGGGAGGCAATCAGCCCCAGCATTTT. This chain connects TRBV2 to TRBJ1-5, with 9 bases identical to TRBD1. V was clipped by 7 bases and J by 2 bases; unmatched bases: 6. The germline gives CDR1 SNHLY, CDR2 FYNNEI. CDR3 length: 15 residues.

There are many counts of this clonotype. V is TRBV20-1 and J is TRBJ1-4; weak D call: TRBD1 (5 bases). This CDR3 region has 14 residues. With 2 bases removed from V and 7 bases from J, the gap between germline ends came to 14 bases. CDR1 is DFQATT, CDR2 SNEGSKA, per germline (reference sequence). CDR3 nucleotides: TGCAGTGCTAGAATTGCGAGGGGAGGTGAAAAACTGTTTTTT. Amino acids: CSARIARGGEKLFF.

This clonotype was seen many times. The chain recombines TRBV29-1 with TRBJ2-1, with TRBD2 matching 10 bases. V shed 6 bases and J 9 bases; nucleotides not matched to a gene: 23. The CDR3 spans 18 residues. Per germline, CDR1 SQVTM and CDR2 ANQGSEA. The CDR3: CSVRGIPGYSGRLVEQFF. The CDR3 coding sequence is TGCAGCGTCCGGGGGATACCTGGATATAGCGGGAGGTTGGTTGAGCAGTTCTTC.

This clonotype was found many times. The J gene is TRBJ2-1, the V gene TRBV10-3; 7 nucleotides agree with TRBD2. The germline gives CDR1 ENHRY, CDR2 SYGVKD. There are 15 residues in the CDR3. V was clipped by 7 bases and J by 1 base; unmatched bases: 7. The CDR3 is CAIMSGGISYNEQFF. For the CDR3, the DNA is TGTGCCATCATGTCGGGAGGCATATCCTACAATGAGCAGTTCTTC.

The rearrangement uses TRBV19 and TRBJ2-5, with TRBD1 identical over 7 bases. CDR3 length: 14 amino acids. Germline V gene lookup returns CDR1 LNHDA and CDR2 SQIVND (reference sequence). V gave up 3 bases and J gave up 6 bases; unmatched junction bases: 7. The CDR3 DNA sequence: TGTGCCAGTAGTATTGGACCCAGGGGGAAGACCCAGTACTTC. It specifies CASSIGPRGKTQYF.

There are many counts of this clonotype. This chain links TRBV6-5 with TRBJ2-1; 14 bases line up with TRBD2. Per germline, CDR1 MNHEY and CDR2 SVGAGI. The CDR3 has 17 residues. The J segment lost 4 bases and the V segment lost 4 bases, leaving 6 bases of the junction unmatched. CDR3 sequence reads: CASSSTSGRASYNEQFF. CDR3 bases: TGTGCCAGCAGTTCGACTAGCGGGAGGGCATCATACAATGAGCAGTTCTTC.

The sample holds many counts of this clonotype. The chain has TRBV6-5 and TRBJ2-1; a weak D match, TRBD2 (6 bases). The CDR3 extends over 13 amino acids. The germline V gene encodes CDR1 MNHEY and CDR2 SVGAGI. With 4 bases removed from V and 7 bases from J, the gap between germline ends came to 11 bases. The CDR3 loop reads CASSFGGNNEQFF. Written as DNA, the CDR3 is TGTGCCAGCAGTTTCGGAGGGAATAATGAGCAGTTCTTC.

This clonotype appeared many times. CDR3 in DNA: TGTGCCAGCAGCTTAGATCCGGCGGGAGGGCACAATGAGCAGTTCTTC. It codes for CASSLDPAGGHNEQFF. V is TRBV11-2 and J is TRBJ2-1; 9 nucleotides match TRBD2. Germline trimming cut 0 bases from V and 5 bases from J; bases unmatched to any gene: 5. Germline V gene data show CDR1 as SGHAT and CDR2 as FQNNGV. The CDR3 is made up of 16 amino acids.